Shown below are 27 T cell receptor beta chains from a single sample sequenced in a study of blood T cells in healthy people across ages. Primed by a sample-barcoded 5' primer and a J-beta primer mix, a second PCR proceeded for about 6 to 12 cycles. MiXCR, applied by TCRdb to the 5' RACE reads, yields one record per CDR3 protein. The data contain over a million distinct CDR3 sequences, around two fifths of them seen just once; the ten biggest clones take up roughly 7.9%. Sequenced input: blood. These receptors all come from a woman between 18 and 29 years old in good health.

This clonotype was seen only a few times. This chain's CDR3 is CASSTRRQGAMTDTQYF. CDR3 coding DNA: TGCGCCAGCAGCACCCGACGACAGGGGGCGATGACAGATACGCAGTATTTT. This chain uses TRBV5-1 with TRBJ2-3, with 10 positions matching TRBD1. This CDR3 is built from 17 residues. V was clipped by 4 bases and J by 3 bases; unmatched bases: 11. From germline, CDR1 is SGHRS and CDR2 YFSETQ.

The rearrangement links TRBV6-5 to TRBJ1-2, with 7 bases lining up with TRBD1. From germline, CDR1 is MNHEY and CDR2 SVGAGI. This CDR3 is built from 13 residues. J gave up 8 bases and V 6 bases, and 9 bases lay outside the gene matches. CDR3 in DNA: TGTGCCAGCAGACAGGGGACTTTGTACGGCTACACCTTC. This gives the protein CASRQGTLYGYTF.

The chain links TRBV9 to TRBJ2-3; D is perhaps TRBD2 (6 bases). V was shortened by 2 bases and J by 2 bases, with 12 bases between the two germline ends. CDR3 length equals 15 residues. Germline V gene lookup returns CDR1 SGDLS and CDR2 YYNGEE. CDR3 DNA sequence: TGTGCCAGCAGCGTGCGGGACTTATACACAGATACGCAGTATTTT. This gives the protein CASSVRDLYTDTQYF.

J is TRBJ2-5 and V is TRBV18; D is ambiguous. CDR1 and CDR2 from the germline V gene are KGHSH and LQKENI. V was shortened by 1 base and J by 13 bases, with 16 bases between the two germline ends. The length of the CDR3 is 13 residues. CDR3 region: CASSPLSGEPRYF. The DNA of the CDR3 is TGTGCCAGCTCACCACTTTCAGGCGAGCCCCGGTACTTC.

The chain joins TRBV10-3 to TRBJ1-5; 8 bases are shared with TRBD1. The CDR3 extends over 15 amino acids. V was pared by 5 bases and J by 0 bases, with 3 bases of the junction left unmatched. CDR1 and CDR2 from the germline V gene are ENHRY and SYGVKD. In DNA form, the CDR3 reads TGTGCCATCAGTCCACAGGGGGTTAGCAATCAGCCCCAGCATTTT. As protein: CAISPQGVSNQPQHF.

The genes are TRBV10-3 and TRBJ2-3; 7 nucleotides match TRBD2. V was clipped by 8 bases and J by 3 bases; unmatched bases: 5. Germline V gene lookup returns CDR1 ENHRY and CDR2 SYGVKD. The CDR3 has 13 amino acids. CDR3: CAIQAGITDTQYF. The CDR3 DNA reads as TGTGCCATCCAAGCGGGGATAACAGATACGCAGTATTTT.

The V and J genes are TRBV20-1 and TRBJ2-1; 7 bases map to TRBD2. The CDR3 length is 12 residues. Trimming took 6 bases from V and 7 from J; bases not matched to a gene: 6. CDR1 is DFQATT and CDR2 is SNEGSKA in the germline V gene (reference sequence). The CDR3 DNA reads as TGCAGTGCACCTTGGGGAGGGAATGAGCAGTTCTTC. This gives the protein CSAPWGGNEQFF.

This clonotype occurred a few times. This chain links TRBV20-1 with TRBJ1-2; 10 bases are shared with TRBD1. The CDR3 runs to 15 residues. With V trimmed by 0 bases and J by 4 bases, 5 bases remained unmatched. The germline gives CDR1 DFQATT, CDR2 SNEGSKA (reference sequence). The CDR3 coding sequence is TGCAGTGCTAGAGATAGGACAGGGGGTGCCTATGGCTACACCTTC. Amino acid sequence: CSARDRTGGAYGYTF.

This CDR3 reads CASSLDGQALGSYNEQFF. The CDR3 region has the DNA TGCGCCAGCAGCTTGGATGGGCAGGCTCTGGGCTCCTACAATGAGCAGTTCTTC. The chain couples TRBV5-1 to TRBJ2-1; D unclear. Germline V gene data show CDR1 as SGHRS and CDR2 as YFSETQ. The CDR3 runs 18 residues. V lost 0 bases and J 0 bases, leaving 16 bases between the germline ends. The full variable domain, with the rest looked up from reference TRBV5-1 and TRBJ2-1, is KAGVTQTPRYLIKTRGQQVTLSCSPISGHRSVSWYQQTPGQGLQFLFEYFSETQRNKGNFPGRFSGRQFSNSRSEMNVSTLELGDSALYLCASSLDGQALGSYNEQFFGPGTRLTVL.

The chain couples TRBV20-1 to TRBJ1-4; TRBD1 might be the D (6 bases). The CDR3 loop spans 14 amino acids. The V gene's germline CDR1 is DFQATT and CDR2 SNEGSKA (reference sequence). V gave up 1 base and J gave up 0 bases, with 6 bases separating them. The CDR3 DNA reads as TGCAGTGCTAGAGGGACAGCAACTAATGAAAAACTGTTTTTT. Translation gives CSARGTATNEKLFF.

The J gene is TRBJ2-3, the V gene TRBV29-1; possibly TRBD2 for D (6 bases). The CDR3 is made up of 11 amino acids. CDR1 SQVTM and CDR2 ANQGSEA come from the germline V gene. V shed 5 bases and J shed 6 bases, with 9 bases lying between them. The CDR3 spells CSVLSGDTQYF. In nucleotides, the CDR3 is TGCAGCGTTCTGAGCGGGGATACGCAGTATTTT.

V is TRBV7-9 and J is TRBJ1-4; no clear D gene. Trimming stripped 4 bases from V and 6 bases from J, with 12 bases between. The germline gives CDR1 SEHNR, CDR2 FQNEAQ (reference sequence). There are 14 residues in the CDR3. The CDR3 region has the DNA TGTGCCAGCAGCTCTCCTTTCGACCATGAAAAACTGTTTTTT. Protein sequence: CASSSPFDHEKLFF. Drawing the rest from reference TRBV7-9 and TRBJ1-4, the complete variable domain is DTGVSQNPRHKITKRGQNVTFRCDPISEHNRLYWYRQTLGQGPEFLTYFQNEAQLEKSRLLSDRFSAERPKGSFSTLEIQRTEQGDSAMYLCASSSPFDHEKLFFGSGTQLSVL.

This clonotype occurred a few times. The V call is TRBV10-3, the J call TRBJ1-1; D call uncertain. Germline CDR1 and CDR2: ENHRY and SYGVKD. Trimming removed 11 bases from V and 1 base from J, with 14 bases in between. The CDR3 has 13 amino acids. The chain's CDR3 is CASEDVENTEAFF. CDR3 DNA: TGTGCCTCTGAAGACGTGGAGAACACTGAAGCTTTCTTT.

The chain couples TRBV28 to TRBJ1-1, with D unresolved. The ends were cut back, 6 bases at V and 0 bases at J, with 14 bases in the middle. CDR3 length: 15 amino acids. CDR1 is MDHEN, CDR2 SYDVKM, per germline. The CDR3 DNA is TGTGCCAGCAGCCTGGTTCGTGTCATGAACACTGAAGCTTTCTTT. It encodes CASSLVRVMNTEAFF.

For the CDR3, the DNA is TGCAGTGCTATGGCAGGGGGCCAATGGGATTCACCCCTCCACTTT. This codes for CSAMAGGQWDSPLHF. The chain couples TRBV20-1 to TRBJ1-6, with 8 bases identical to TRBD1. The ends lost 4 bases at V and 8 bases at J; junction bases unmatched: 10. CDR3 length: 15 amino acids. Germline CDR1 DFQATT, CDR2 SNEGSKA (reference sequence).

V gene TRBV3-1 combines with J gene TRBJ1-6, with D hard to call. The germline V and J ends were trimmed by 2 bases and 10 bases, with 6 bases remaining between them. The germline V gene encodes CDR1 LGHDT and CDR2 YNNKEL (reference sequence). CDR3 length: 12 amino acids. In DNA form, the CDR3 reads TGTGCCAGCAGCCAATCCCTATCACCCCTCCACTTT. This gives the protein CASSQSLSPLHF. The variable domain in full, with the rest retrieved from reference TRBV3-1 and TRBJ1-6, is DTAVSQTPKYLVTQMGNDKSIKCEQNLGHDTMYWYKQDSKKFLKIMFSYNNKELIINETVPNRFSPKSPDKAHLNLHINSLELGDSAVYFCASSQSLSPLHFGNGTRLTVT.

There are a few counts of this clonotype. This sequence joins TRBV11-1 and TRBJ2-5; 13 nucleotides line up with TRBD2. Germline assignment: CDR1 SGHAT and CDR2 FQDESV (reference sequence). The V segment lost 6 bases and the J segment 5 bases; nucleotides outside the gene matches: 6. The CDR3 spans 15 residues. CDR3 sequence reads: CASSRTSGGWETQYF. The CDR3 DNA is TGTGCCAGCAGTCGGACTAGCGGGGGCTGGGAGACCCAGTACTTC. Full variable domain (outside the CDR3, taken from reference TRBV11-1 and TRBJ2-5): EAEVAQSPRYKITEKSQAVAFWCDPISGHATLYWYRQILGQGPELLVQFQDESVVDDSQLPKDRFSAERLKGVDSTLKIQPAELGDSAMYLCASSRTSGGWETQYFGPGTRLLVL.

This clonotype has just one count. The chain is built from TRBV13 and TRBJ2-3; 15 bases line up with TRBD2. Germline loops: CDR1 PRHDT, CDR2 FYEKMQ (reference sequence). The CDR3 spans 19 residues. Trimming at V came to 5 bases and at J to 0 bases, leaving 9 bases not matched to a gene. CDR3 sequence (DNA): TGTGCCAGCAGCGGGCGGCCCGGGACTAGCGGGGGGAGCACAGATACGCAGTATTTT. Its protein is CASSGRPGTSGGSTDTQYF.

The rearrangement joins TRBV12-3 or TRBV12-4 to TRBJ2-3, with 16 bases fitting TRBD2. V was pared by 6 bases and J by 6 bases, with 12 bases of the junction left unmatched. The CDR3 covers 18 residues. CDR3 residues: CASSRTGTSGRASDTQYF. The CDR3 nucleotides are TGTGCCAGCAGCAGAACCGGGACTAGCGGGAGGGCCTCCGATACGCAGTATTTT.

This clonotype has a handful of counts. The chain employs TRBV10-2 and TRBJ2-7; the D gene could be TRBD1 or TRBD2 (6 bases each). From germline, CDR1 is WSHSY and CDR2 SAAADI. The CDR3 loop spans 16 amino acids. Trimming left V 5 bases short and J 1 base short, with 18 bases between. For the CDR3, the DNA is TGCGCCAGCAGTCGTCCGGGGGACACGGGTTCCTACGAGCAGTACTTC. It is translated as CASSRPGDTGSYEQYF.

A note on this clonotype: Germline and junction disagree at one end, which may indicate a read error. The chain is built from TRBV5-1 and TRBJ2-7, with D maybe TRBD2 (5 bases). The CDR3 is 12 amino acids. The germline V gene has CDR1 SGHRS and CDR2 YFSETQ. CDR3 sequence: CASTRDDYKQYF. In DNA, the CDR3 is TGCGCCAGCACCCGAGACGACTACAAGCAGTACTTC.

The CDR3 sequence is CSVKHRGSDGYTF. The DNA for the CDR3 is TGCAGCGTTAAACACAGGGGGTCTGATGGCTACACCTTC. The V gene is TRBV29-1, the J gene TRBJ1-2; 8 bases fit TRBD1. The germline gives CDR1 SQVTM, CDR2 ANQGSEA. The J segment lost 6 bases and the V segment lost 5 bases, leaving 8 bases of the junction unmatched. This CDR3 spans 13 amino acids.

The chain carries TRBV20-1 and TRBJ2-7; D is unclear. Germline-derived CDR1 and CDR2 are DFQATT and SNEGSKA (reference sequence). V was clipped by 0 bases and J by 7 bases, with 10 bases between them. The length of the CDR3 is 12 residues. In DNA form, the CDR3 reads TGCAGTGCTAGAGATTGGGTCAATGAGCAGTACTTC. Translated, it gives CSARDWVNEQYF.

The chain carries TRBV21-1 and TRBJ2-7. TRBV21-1 is deemed a pseudogene. This CDR3 has 12 amino acids. In DNA form, the CDR3 reads TGTGCCGAAAAGCGGAGTTCCTACGAGCAGTACTTC. Amino acids: CAEKRSSYEQYF.

The chain has TRBV3-1 and TRBJ2-7; 8 positions agree with TRBD1. V dropped 6 bases and J dropped 2; count of bases not matched to a gene: 3. This CDR3 comprises 13 residues. Looked up from germline, CDR1 is LGHDT and CDR2 is YNNKEL (reference sequence). The CDR3 nucleotides read TGTGCCAGCAGGGACAGGGCAACCTACGAGCAGTACTTC. Amino acids: CASRDRATYEQYF.

The chain has TRBV21-1 and TRBJ2-7; the tabulated D call, TRBD2, remains unverified against the DNA. TRBV21-1 is shown as a pseudogene. The CDR3 runs to 19 residues. In DNA form, the CDR3 reads TGTGCCAGCAGCATCCCCGGGACTAGCGGGAGCCACGCCTACAATGAGCAGTACTTC. Translation gives CASSIPGTSGSHAYNEQYF.

This clonotype was seen only a few times. This chain links TRBV27 with TRBJ2-7, with TRBD1 as a possible D gene (5 bases). Trimming removed 7 bases from V and 5 bases from J, with 18 bases in between. Per germline, CDR1 MNHEY and CDR2 SMNVEV (reference sequence). This CDR3 comprises 14 residues. The CDR3 spells CASTRVGAGNEQYF. CDR3 coding DNA: TGTGCCAGCACTCGCGTAGGGGCCGGTAACGAGCAGTACTTC.